This TCR beta chain derives from a study of identical twins. This clonotype was detected a few times. Its specificity is not known. There were only healthy Caucasians among the donors. Unique molecular identifiers were present on the cDNA, and a universal primer site came from template switching. Using its own MiXCR run on the 5' RACE reads, TCRdb lists one record per CDR3 protein. The data contain around 1.7 million distinct CDR3 sequences, around 33% of them singletons. Trimming pared 5 bases from V and 2 bases from J, leaving 13 bases between. CDR3 length: 14 residues. Germline-derived CDR1 and CDR2 are LNHDA and SQIVND (reference sequence). Overall study findings and caveats: There was more out-of-frame TCR alpha sharing in monozygotic twins than models estimated.

This clonotype was obtained from a newborn girl in good health. The chain combines TRBV19 with TRBJ2-7; D may be TRBD1 (5 bases). What was sequenced was cord blood. CDR3 protein: CASSFGHNTYEQYF. CDR3 DNA: TGTGCCAGTAGTTTTGGACATAACACCTACGAGCAGTACTTC.